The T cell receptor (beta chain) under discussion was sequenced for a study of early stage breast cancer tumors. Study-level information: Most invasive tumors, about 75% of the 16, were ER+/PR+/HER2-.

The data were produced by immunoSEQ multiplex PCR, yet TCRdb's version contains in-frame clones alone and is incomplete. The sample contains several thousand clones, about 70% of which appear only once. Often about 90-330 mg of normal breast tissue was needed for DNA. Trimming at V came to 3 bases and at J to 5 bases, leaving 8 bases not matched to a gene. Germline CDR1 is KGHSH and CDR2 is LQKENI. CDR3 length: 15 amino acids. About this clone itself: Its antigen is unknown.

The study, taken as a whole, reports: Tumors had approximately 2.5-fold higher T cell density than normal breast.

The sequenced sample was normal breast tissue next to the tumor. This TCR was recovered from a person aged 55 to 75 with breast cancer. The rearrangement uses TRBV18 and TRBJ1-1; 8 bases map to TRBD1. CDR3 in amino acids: CASSPAGGYGTEAFF. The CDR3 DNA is TGTGCCAGCTCACCGGCAGGGGGCTATGGAACTGAAGCTTTCTTT. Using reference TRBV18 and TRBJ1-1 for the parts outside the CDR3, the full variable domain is NAGVMQNPRHLVRRRGQEARLRCSPMKGHSHVYWYRQLPEEGLKFMVYLQKENIIDESGMPKERFSAEFPKEGPSILRIQQVVRGDSAAYFCASSPAGGYGTEAFFGQGTRLTVV.